Each of the 30 T cell receptor beta chains below was sequenced from the same sample in a study of T cell responses to AZD1222 COVID-19 vaccine. Assay used: immunoSEQ multiplex PCR; TCRdb lists only in-frame clones, some missing. In the table there are about 200,000 clones, approximately 93% of which are singletons. Material: peripheral blood, obtained 28 days after the second AZD1222 dose. These receptors were taken from an adult who received the AZD1222 COVID-19 vaccine.

V and J are TRBV18 and TRBJ2-5, with D unclear. Trimming cost V 6 bases and J 2 bases, with 7 bases left between them. The germline gives CDR1 KGHSH, CDR2 LQKENI. This CDR3 is 12 amino acids long. CDR3 region: CASSSRQETQYF. CDR3 DNA sequence: TGTGCCAGCTCTTCCAGGCAAGAGACCCAGTACTTC.

This chain joins TRBV6-5 and TRBJ2-5; D not certain. V was pared by 4 bases and J by 1 base, with 10 bases between. Germline V gene lookup returns CDR1 MNHEY and CDR2 SVGAGI. There are 14 residues in the CDR3. CDR3 coding DNA: TGTGCCAGCAGTTGGCACCGGTCCCAAGAGACCCAGTACTTC. It specifies CASSWHRSQETQYF.

The V call is TRBV5-1, the J call TRBJ2-2; D assignment may be TRBD1 or TRBD2 (6 bases each). Looked up from germline, CDR1 is SGHRS and CDR2 is YFSETQ. V dropped 4 bases and J dropped 6 bases, with 19 bases sitting between them. This CDR3 is 16 amino acids long. Here the CDR3 reads CASSPGHGGPPGELFF. CDR3 nucleotides: TGCGCCAGCAGCCCGGGACATGGGGGGCCCCCCGGGGAGCTGTTTTTT.

The chain employs TRBV7-3 and TRBJ1-2; D perhaps matches TRBD1 (5 bases). From germline, CDR1 is SGHTA and CDR2 FQGTGA. The length of the CDR3 is 13 residues. With 5 bases removed from V and 5 bases from J, the gap between germline ends came to 12 bases. The CDR3 here is CASSPGGLYGYTF. In DNA form, the CDR3 reads TGTGCCAGCAGCCCGGGGGGTTTGTATGGCTACACCTTC.

V and J are TRBV5-4 and TRBJ2-7; D tentatively reads TRBD1 or TRBD2 (6 bases each). The germline CDR1 and CDR2 sequences are SGHNT and YYREEE (reference sequence). The CDR3 sequence is 13 residues long. V lost 2 bases, J lost 2 bases, and 8 bases lay in between. CDR3 sequence: CASSFGGPYEQYF. The DNA for the CDR3 is TGTGCCAGCAGCTTTGGGGGGCCCTACGAGCAGTACTTC.

The chain has TRBV19 and TRBJ2-7; weak D call: TRBD1 (6 bases). The CDR3 covers 13 residues. Germline V gives CDR1 LNHDA, CDR2 SQIVND (reference sequence). V lost 6 bases and J 2 bases, leaving 11 bases between the germline ends. CDR3 residues: CASSPRDTYEQYF. DNA for the CDR3: TGTGCCAGTAGCCCACGGGACACCTACGAGCAGTACTTC.

The genes are TRBV5-8 and TRBJ1-5, with 7 bases lining up with TRBD1. Germline lookup yields CDR1 SGHTS and CDR2 YDEGEE. Losses at the gene ends were 4 bases for V and 5 bases for J; bases not matched to a gene: 15. This CDR3 comprises 17 residues. The CDR3 DNA reads TGTGCCAGCAGCACGGGACAGCACACTTTAGCTGATCAGCCCCAGCATTTT. It is translated as CASSTGQHTLADQPQHF. Full variable domain (missing parts from reference TRBV5-8 and TRBJ1-5): EAGVTQSPTHLIKTRGQQATLRCSPISGHTSVYWYQQALGLGLQFLLWYDEGEERNRGNFPPRFSGRQFPNYSSELNVNALELEDSALYLCASSTGQHTLADQPQHFGDGTRLSIL.

This chain joins TRBV7-2 and TRBJ2-1; D gene uncertain. From germline, CDR1 is SGHTA and CDR2 FQGNSA. The ends were cut back, 5 bases at V and 8 bases at J, with 10 bases in the middle. There are 12 residues in the CDR3. The CDR3 DNA follows: TGTGCCAGCAGCCCTCCAGTGTATGAGCAGTTCTTC. Translating gives CASSPPVYEQFF.

This rearrangement joins TRBV19 to TRBJ2-7; the D gene could be TRBD1 or TRBD2 (5 bases each). V lost 6 bases and J lost 3, with 18 bases in between. CDR1 and CDR2 from the germline V gene are LNHDA and SQIVND (reference sequence). The CDR3 loop spans 15 amino acids. DNA of the CDR3: TGTGCCAGTAGCGCGAAAGGGACCAAAGACTACGAGCAGTACTTC. As protein: CASSAKGTKDYEQYF.

This clone was observed once. The V gene is TRBV6-5, the J gene TRBJ1-1; 8 nucleotides agree with TRBD1. After removal of 7 bases from V and 6 bases from J, the junction contained 13 bases not matched to a gene. The CDR3 runs 15 residues. The germline CDR1 and CDR2 sequences are MNHEY and SVGAGI. Here the CDR3 DNA reads TGTGCCAGCACCCGCGGGTTAACAGGGGGAGCTGAAGCTTTCTTT. This encodes CASTRGLTGGAEAFF.

The chain combines TRBV7-9 with TRBJ1-2, with a weak D call TRBD1 (6 bases). The V gene lost 3 bases and the J gene lost 4 bases, with 9 bases spanning the gap. Germline values: CDR1 SEHNR, CDR2 FQNEAQ (reference sequence). The CDR3 covers 13 residues. The CDR3 bases are TGTGCCAGCAGCTTTACAGGGACCTATGGCTACACCTTC. Protein: CASSFTGTYGYTF. Variable domain in full (rest from reference TRBV7-9 and TRBJ1-2): DTGVSQNPRHKITKRGQNVTFRCDPISEHNRLYWYRQTLGQGPEFLTYFQNEAQLEKSRLLSDRFSAERPKGSFSTLEIQRTEQGDSAMYLCASSFTGTYGYTFGSGTRLTVV.

This clone is a singleton in its sample. The chain links TRBV3-1 (or the pseudogene TRBV3-2) to TRBJ2-1; 9 bases agree with TRBD2. Germline V gene data show CDR1 as LGHDT and CDR2 as YNNKEL (reference sequence). The CDR3 loop spans 12 amino acids. Trimming cost V 4 bases and J 9 bases; bases outside gene matches: 1. The CDR3 spells CASSRSGGEQFF. CDR3 DNA: TGTGCCAGCAGCCGTAGCGGGGGTGAGCAGTTCTTC.

V and J are TRBV30 and TRBJ2-7; D may be TRBD1 (5 bases). The V end was cut by 5 bases, the J end by 7 bases, with 18 bases between. Germline V gene data show CDR1 as GTSNPN and CDR2 as SVGIG (reference sequence). The CDR3 spans 13 residues. The CDR3 region is CAWGPRAGREQYF. Written as DNA, the CDR3 is TGTGCCTGGGGGCCAAGGGCAGGGCGGGAGCAGTACTTC.

The gene calls are TRBV5-1 and TRBJ2-1; D remains unclear. Between the trimmed V and J ends, which lost 6 bases and 6 bases, there was a span of 19 bases. This CDR3 is 15 amino acids long. CDR1 is SGHRS, CDR2 YFSETQ, per germline. CDR3 region: CASNSGWSTGNEQFF. CDR3 sequence (DNA): TGCGCCAGCAACTCTGGATGGTCCACGGGCAATGAGCAGTTCTTC.

The V call is TRBV4-2, the J call TRBJ2-5; D ambiguous. The CDR3 has 15 amino acids. Trimming cost V 4 bases and J 7 bases, with 19 bases left between them. Germline V lookup: CDR1 LGHNA, CDR2 YNFKEQ. CDR3: CASSPEPLGAGTQYF. The CDR3 nucleotides read TGTGCCAGCAGCCCCGAGCCTCTTGGAGCAGGGACCCAGTACTTC.

This chain links TRBV11-2 with TRBJ2-6, with D hard to call. Germline V lookup: CDR1 SGHAT, CDR2 FQNNGV. V dropped 4 bases and J dropped 4 bases, with 8 bases sitting between them. The CDR3 is made up of 14 amino acids. Here the CDR3 reads CASSSKQGANVLTF. CDR3 nucleotide sequence: TGTGCCAGCAGCTCGAAACAGGGGGCCAACGTCCTGACTTTC.

J is TRBJ2-5 and V is TRBV12-3 or TRBV12-4; D remains ambiguous. This CDR3 comprises 13 residues. Trimming left V 4 bases short and J 5 bases short, with 11 bases between. The CDR3 region is CASSSLGSETQYF. The DNA of the CDR3 is TGTGCCAGCAGTTCGCTGGGCTCGGAGACCCAGTACTTC.

The chain's CDR3 is CASSGLAGAYEQYF. The CDR3 DNA reads as TGTGCCAGCAGCGGACTAGCGGGGGCCTACGAGCAGTACTTC. The chain employs TRBV11-2 and TRBJ2-7; 13 bases agree with TRBD2. The CDR3 totals 14 residues. V trimming: 5 bases; J trimming: 2 bases; junction bases outside the gene matches: 0. The germline V gene encodes CDR1 SGHAT and CDR2 FQNNGV. Looking up the rest from reference TRBV11-2 and TRBJ2-7 gives the full variable domain: EAGVAQSPRYKIIEKRQSVAFWCNPISGHATLYWYQQILGQGPKLLIQFQNNGVVDDSQLPKDRFSAERLKGVDSTLKIQPAKLEDSAVYLCASSGLAGAYEQYFGPGTRLTVT.

V and J are TRBV18 and TRBJ2-7; TRBD1 agrees at 10 bases. The V and J ends lost 4 bases and 3 bases, in that order; junction bases with no gene match: 3. CDR1 is KGHSH, CDR2 LQKENI, per germline. The CDR3 has 14 amino acids. The CDR3 coding sequence is TGTGCCAGCTCACAAGGGACAGGGGACTACGAGCAGTACTTC. Its translation is CASSQGTGDYEQYF.

The chain is built from TRBV5-6 and TRBJ2-1, with 10 bases lining up with TRBD2. The CDR3 has 18 amino acids. With 4 bases clipped from V and 0 bases from J, the junction kept 10 bases outside the gene matches. In germline, CDR1 is SGHDT, CDR2 YYEEEE. CDR3 coding DNA: TGTGCCAGCAGCCTGAGGCTAGCGGGGGCGAGCTCCTACAATGAGCAGTTCTTC. This sequence encodes CASSLRLAGASSYNEQFF.

Regarding this clone: At one end, the junction sequence differs from germline, possibly due to a read error. The chain couples TRBV5-5 to TRBJ1-3, with D possibly TRBD1 on 6 matching bases. The CDR3 consists of 16 residues. Germline CDR1 and CDR2: SGHKS and YYEKEE (reference sequence). The CDR3 nucleotides read TGTGCCAGCAGCGTTAACAGGGTGAGGGCTGGAGACACCATATATTTT. This encodes CASSVNRVRAGDTIYF.

The chain couples TRBV6-2 or TRBV6-3 to TRBJ1-2, with 9 bases matching TRBD1. Germline V gene data show CDR1 as MNHEY and CDR2 as SVGEGT. The trim removed 6 bases at V and 8 bases at J, leaving 16 bases unmatched. The CDR3 covers 16 residues. Here the CDR3 DNA reads TGTGCCAGCAGCCCCCTGGGACAGGGTAAACGAGGGGGCTACACCTTC. Its protein product is CASSPLGQGKRGGYTF.

The chain recombines TRBV7-2 with TRBJ1-6; possible D gene TRBD1, 5 bases. Between the trimmed V and J ends, which lost 2 bases and 5 bases, there was a span of 10 bases. CDR3 length equals 15 residues. Germline V gene data show CDR1 as SGHTA and CDR2 as FQGNSA. The DNA of the CDR3 is TGTGCCAGCAGCTTATCTCAGGGCCATAATTCACCCCTCCACTTT. Encoded protein: CASSLSQGHNSPLHF.

This clone was detected once. The chain employs TRBV7-2 and TRBJ2-7; 12 bases align to TRBD2. CDR1 SGHTA and CDR2 FQGNSA come from the germline V gene. Trimming removed 0 bases from V and 6 bases from J; junction bases left unmatched: 3. The CDR3 contains 15 residues. The CDR3 sequence is CASSLARLAGAEQYF. CDR3 coding DNA: TGTGCCAGCAGCTTAGCGCGACTAGCGGGGGCCGAGCAGTACTTC.

The chain joins TRBV25-1 to TRBJ2-1, with D possibly TRBD2 on 6 matching bases. Germline assignment: CDR1 MGHDK and CDR2 SYGVNS. Trimming left V 5 bases short and J 14 bases short, with 22 bases between. This CDR3 contains 14 residues. The CDR3 coding sequence is TGTGCCAGCAGTCCACCCCGGTGGGACTTCTTTGAGTTCTTC. Its translation: CASSPPRWDFFEFF. The full variable domain, with the rest looked up from reference TRBV25-1 and TRBJ2-1, is EADIYQTPRYLVIGTGKKITLECSQTMGHDKMYWYQQDPGMELHLIHYSYGVNSTEKGDLSSESTVSRIRTEHFPLTLESARPSHTSQYLCASSPPRWDFFEFFGPGTRLTVL.

The DNA for the CDR3 is TGCGCCAGCAGCTTTTCTGGTACGAACACCGGGGAGCTGTTTTTT. Translating it yields CASSFSGTNTGELFF. The V gene is TRBV5-1, the J gene TRBJ2-2, with D uncertain. CDR3 size: 15 residues. Trimming removed 2 bases at V and 0 bases at J, with 8 bases between. Per germline, CDR1 SGHRS and CDR2 YFSETQ.

The CDR3 protein is CASSLRLGAGANVLTF. CDR3 nucleotide sequence: TGTGCCAGCAGCTTAAGATTGGGGGCTGGGGCCAACGTCCTGACTTTC. The chain carries TRBV7-9 and TRBJ2-6; either TRBD1 or TRBD2 may supply D (5 bases each). The CDR3 has 16 residues. The V end was cut by 2 bases, the J end by 2 bases, with 10 bases between. The germline V gene encodes CDR1 SEHNR and CDR2 FQNEAQ (reference sequence).

The rearrangement links TRBV12-2 to TRBJ1-5. TRBV12-2 is deemed a pseudogene. CDR3 length: 12 amino acids. The CDR3 is CSRPDSNQPQHF. The DNA for the CDR3 is TGTTCCCGACCAGATAGCAATCAGCCCCAGCATTTT.

V and J are TRBV19 and TRBJ2-3; D is uncertain. Germline values: CDR1 LNHDA, CDR2 SQIVND (reference sequence). V lost 8 bases to trimming and J lost 1 base, with 10 bases between them. This CDR3 contains 13 residues. CDR3 in amino acids: CASEYSRTDTQYF. The CDR3 DNA follows: TGTGCCAGTGAGTACAGCCGCACAGATACGCAGTATTTT.

The chain couples TRBV5-1 to TRBJ2-7, with a possible D match to TRBD1 (6 bases). Trimming left V 3 bases short and J 7 bases short, with 17 bases between. The CDR3 length is 14 residues. In germline, CDR1 is SGHRS, CDR2 YFSETQ. This CDR3 is CASSSLQGRGEQYF. The CDR3 coding sequence is TGCGCCAGCAGCTCACTACAGGGAAGGGGGGAGCAGTACTTC.